The sequence of this T cell receptor beta chain was determined in a study of shared clonotypes between healthy human individuals. Study details: The plates for each donor numbered three CD4 naive, three CD4 memory, two CD8 naive and one CD8 memory. Whole-study findings and limits: Clonotypes shared by all four donors outscored non-shared clonotypes in generation probability.

Replicate sorted-subset PCRs were loaded with 150 to 250 ng DNA, tens of thousands of T cell genomes. The assay was immunoSEQ multiplex PCR, and TCRdb's table has in-frame clones only and misses some. The table has roughly 2 million clones, about 95% seen once. Naive CD8 cells comprised CD45RO-negative, CCR7-positively selected cells, excluding terminally differentiated effector memory CD45RA+ cells. As for this clone: The antigen remains unidentified.

Trimming removed 5 bases from V and 0 bases from J, with 11 bases in between. In germline, CDR1 is PRHDT, CDR2 FYEKMQ (reference sequence). The CDR3 covers 14 residues. This TCR derives from a man between 18 and 29 years old in good health. The chain couples TRBV13 to TRBJ2-7; no clear D. What was sequenced was naive CD8+ T cells sorted from blood. As DNA, the CDR3 is TGTGCCAGCAGCCCGCCCTATGCCTCCTACGAGCAGTACTTC. It specifies CASSPPYASYEQYF.